The present T cell receptor beta chain was sequenced within a study of molecular identifiers for immune sequencing clone quantification. This clonotype occurred many times. Making the bulk TCR libraries relied on previously described methods and listed TCR primers. From the PCR reads, TCRdb called clonotypes with MiXCR, one entry per CDR3 protein. This table holds about 63,000 distinct CDR3 sequences, under 20% found once. The naive CD8 libraries originated from between roughly 18,000 and 1,100,000 sorted cells and drew on 10%, 30% or 50% RNA. When naive CD8 T cells were sorted, they were gated as CD8+CD4-CCR7+CD45RA+. Sequencing input: naive CD8+ T cells from blood, with Jurkat cell RNA spiked in. Subset given: FACS-sorted CD8+CD4-CCR7+CD45RA+ naive T cells. This TCR derives from a human donor in good health. Some libraries in this study had Jurkat cell RNA spiked in.

CDR3 sequence: CASSIGPTLAPYEQYF. The DNA of the CDR3 is TGTGCCAGTAGTATCGGACCTACCCTTGCCCCCTACGAGCAGTACTTC. This chain links TRBV19 with TRBJ2-7; D gene unclear. Germline CDR1 reads LNHDA; CDR2 reads SQIVND (reference sequence). The CDR3 spans 16 residues. V lost 3 bases, J lost 2 bases, and 17 bases lay in between.